One sample yielded the 17 T cell receptor beta chains listed below, sequenced in a study of blood T cell repertoires in COVID-19. The table came from immunoSEQ multiplex PCR; TCRdb's copy has only in-frame clones and leaves some out. The sample contains approximately 180,000 clones, roughly 89% of which appear only once. The sample comprised PBMCs or T cells enriched from blood (not recorded which). The receptors come from a woman in her 40s with acute COVID-19.

The chain is built from TRBV2 and TRBJ1-2; D is uncertain. Germline V gives CDR1 SNHLY, CDR2 FYNNEI. V was trimmed by 5 bases and J by 8 bases, leaving 9 bases between them. CDR3 length: 11 amino acids. The CDR3 sequence: CASSREEGYTF. CDR3 nucleotides: TGTGCCAGCAGTCGGGAGGAAGGCTACACCTTC.

The CDR3 loop is CASSSQPGTNEKLFF. In DNA form, the CDR3 reads TGTGCCAGCAGCTCGCAGCCAGGGACTAATGAAAAACTGTTTTTT. The chain employs TRBV5-4 and TRBJ1-4; possible D gene TRBD1, 5 bases. The CDR3 extends over 15 amino acids. Between the trimmed V and J ends, which lost 3 bases and 2 bases, there was a span of 11 bases. The V gene's germline CDR1 is SGHNT and CDR2 YYREEE (reference sequence).

This clone was observed a few times. This chain links TRBV14 with TRBJ2-7, with TRBD2 identical over 8 bases. The length of the CDR3 is 14 residues. V gave up 4 bases and J gave up 0 bases; unmatched junction bases: 2. Germline CDR1 SGHDN, CDR2 FVKESK. CDR3 in DNA: TGTGCCAGCAGCCGGAGCGGGGGCTCCTACGAGCAGTACTTC. Protein sequence: CASSRSGGSYEQYF.

The chain is built from TRBV19 and TRBJ2-4; 11 positions match TRBD2. Looked up from germline, CDR1 is LNHDA and CDR2 is SQIVND (reference sequence). The CDR3 covers 17 residues. The junction had 4 bases not matched to a gene; V was cut back by 3 bases and J by 0 bases. Here the CDR3 DNA reads TGTGCCAGTAGTATGGGACTAGCGGTCGTAGCCAAAAACATTCAGTACTTC. Translating gives CASSMGLAVVAKNIQYF.

V is TRBV4-1 and J is TRBJ2-5; D remains ambiguous. This CDR3 region has 18 residues. Germline loops: CDR1 MGHRA, CDR2 YSYEKL. V lost 2 bases and J lost 2, with 21 bases in between. CDR3 sequence: CASSQFPALTGPQETQYF. The CDR3 region has the DNA TGCGCCAGCAGCCAATTTCCAGCCCTCACGGGTCCGCAAGAGACCCAGTACTTC.

The chain carries TRBV13 and TRBJ2-1, with TRBD2 identical over 7 bases. This CDR3 is 14 amino acids long. Unmatched junction bases numbered 10, after V lost 5 bases and J lost 9 bases. CDR1 PRHDT and CDR2 FYEKMQ come from the germline V gene (reference sequence). For the CDR3, the DNA is TGTGCCAGCAGCCGCCGGGACTATCAAACTGAGCAGTTCTTC. Its protein product is CASSRRDYQTEQFF.

V and J are TRBV2 and TRBJ2-1, with 11 bases fitting TRBD2. V lost 7 bases to trimming and J lost 0 bases; unmatched junction nucleotides: 8. The length of the CDR3 is 17 residues. Germline CDR1 reads SNHLY; CDR2 reads FYNNEI. The CDR3 DNA reads TGTGCCAGCAAGGGGCTAGCGGGAGGTGGCTCCTACAATGAGCAGTTCTTC. It is translated as CASKGLAGGGSYNEQFF.

The V call is TRBV6-6, the J call TRBJ2-5, with 7 bases that match TRBD1. Unmatched junction bases numbered 3, after V lost 0 bases and J lost 2 bases. The CDR3 consists of 15 residues. CDR1 and CDR2 from the germline V gene are MNHNY and SVGAGI (reference sequence). In DNA, the CDR3 is TGTGCCAGCAGTTACTCGGGGACAGCGCAAGAGACCCAGTACTTC. As protein: CASSYSGTAQETQYF.

The chain couples TRBV7-8 to TRBJ2-7, with D perhaps matching TRBD2 (5 bases). In germline, CDR1 is SGHVS, CDR2 FQNEAQ. The CDR3 loop spans 16 amino acids. V gave up 7 bases and J gave up 4 bases, with 23 bases separating them. Written as DNA, the CDR3 is TGTGCCAGCAAACATTCAGGACTCCATTCCGATTACGAGCAGTACTTC. Encoded protein: CASKHSGLHSDYEQYF.

The V call is TRBV19, the J call TRBJ1-5, with D tentatively TRBD1 (6 bases). Per the germline V gene, CDR1 is LNHDA and CDR2 is SQIVND (reference sequence). Trimming took 4 bases from V and 0 from J, leaving 13 bases between them. The CDR3 is 16 residues long. DNA of the CDR3: TGTGCCAGTAGTACGACAGGCCAATATAGCAATCAGCCCCAGCATTTT. Translated, it gives CASSTTGQYSNQPQHF.

CDR3 sequence (DNA): TGTGCCAGTAGTATCGCCGGGAGAGCGAACACTGAAGCTTTCTTT. Its translation is CASSIAGRANTEAFF. The chain joins TRBV19 to TRBJ1-1; D not resolved. Germline CDR1 LNHDA, CDR2 SQIVND (reference sequence). The CDR3 runs 15 residues. Trimming took 3 bases from V and 1 from J, leaving 12 bases between them.

The rearrangement links TRBV4-3 to TRBJ2-1, with 7 nucleotides matching TRBD1. Trimming removed 4 bases from V and 7 bases from J; junction bases left unmatched: 10. The CDR3 spans 15 residues. Germline lookup yields CDR1 LGHNA and CDR2 YSLEER. The CDR3 DNA reads TGCGCCAGCAGCCTGTCGGACCAACAGGGGAATGAGCAGTTCTTC. This translates into CASSLSDQQGNEQFF.

J is TRBJ1-3 and V is TRBV3-1 (or the pseudogene TRBV3-2); 10 bases align to TRBD1. CDR1 and CDR2 (germline): LGHDT, YNNKEL (reference sequence). The CDR3 has 18 residues. Unmatched junction bases numbered 12, after V lost 4 bases and J lost 3 bases. The CDR3 region is CASSPLSTGGLYGNTIYF. Written as DNA, the CDR3 is TGTGCCAGCAGCCCCCTATCGACAGGGGGCCTTTATGGAAACACCATATATTTT.

The CDR3 here is CASSYRGQGYGYTF. In DNA form, the CDR3 reads TGTGCCAGCAGTTACCGCGGACAGGGTTATGGCTACACCTTC. The chain is built from TRBV6-2 or TRBV6-3 and TRBJ1-2; 8 bases agree with TRBD1. J was trimmed by 5 bases and V by 2 bases; bases with no gene match: 4. Germline CDR1 reads MNHEY; CDR2 reads SVGEGT. The CDR3 extends over 14 amino acids.

CDR3 bases: TGTGCCAGTAGTTCCCGGACTAGCGGGAGCCAAGAGACCCAGTACTTC. Amino acids: CASSSRTSGSQETQYF. This chain uses TRBV19 with TRBJ2-5; 13 nucleotides agree with TRBD2. This CDR3 is built from 16 residues. V trimming: 5 bases; J trimming: 1 base; junction bases outside the gene matches: 4. The germline V gene encodes CDR1 LNHDA and CDR2 SQIVND (reference sequence).

A remark on this clone: Other DNA sequences of this sample code for an identical CDR3. The chain recombines TRBV27 with TRBJ2-5; TRBD2 matches 12 bases. The junction had 5 bases not matched to a gene; V was cut back by 2 bases and J by 4 bases. Germline-derived CDR1 and CDR2 are MNHEY and SMNVEV (reference sequence). The length of the CDR3 is 16 residues. The CDR3 here is CASSLLAGGPGETQYF. In DNA, the CDR3 is TGTGCCAGCAGTTTACTAGCGGGGGGGCCGGGAGAGACCCAGTACTTC.

Only a few counts were recorded for this clone. The J gene is TRBJ2-4, the V gene TRBV6-5, with a tentative D call TRBD2 (6 bases). V lost 6 bases and J 7 bases, leaving 16 bases between the germline ends. The CDR3 is made up of 14 amino acids. Germline assignment: CDR1 MNHEY and CDR2 SVGAGI. CDR3 bases: TGTGCCAGCAGCCCGGAGGGCTGGAACAACATTCAGTACTTC. It specifies CASSPEGWNNIQYF.